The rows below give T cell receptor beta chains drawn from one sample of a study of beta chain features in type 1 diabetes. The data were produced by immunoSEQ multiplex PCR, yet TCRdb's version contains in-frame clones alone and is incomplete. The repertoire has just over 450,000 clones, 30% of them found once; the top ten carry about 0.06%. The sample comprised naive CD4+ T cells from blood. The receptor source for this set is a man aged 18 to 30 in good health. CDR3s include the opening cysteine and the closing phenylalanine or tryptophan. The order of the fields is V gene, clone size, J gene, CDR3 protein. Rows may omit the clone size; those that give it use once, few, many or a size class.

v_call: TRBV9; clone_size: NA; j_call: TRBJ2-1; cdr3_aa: CASSTFASSYNEQFF
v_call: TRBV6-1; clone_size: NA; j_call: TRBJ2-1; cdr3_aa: CAASGTSGYNEQFF
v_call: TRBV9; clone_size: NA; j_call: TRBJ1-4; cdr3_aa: CASSPLSGPGNEKLFF
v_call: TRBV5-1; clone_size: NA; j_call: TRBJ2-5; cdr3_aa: CASSLEGQETQYF
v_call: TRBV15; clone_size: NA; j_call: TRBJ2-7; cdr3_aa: CATSSNSGPYEQYF
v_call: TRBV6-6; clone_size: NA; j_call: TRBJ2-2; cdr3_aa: CASSRRDTLLF
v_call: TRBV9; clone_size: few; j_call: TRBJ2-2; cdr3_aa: CASSVPGLDTGELFF
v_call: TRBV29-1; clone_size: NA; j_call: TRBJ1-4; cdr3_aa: CSGRTGNEKLFF
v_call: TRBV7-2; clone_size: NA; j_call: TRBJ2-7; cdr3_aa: CASSLAAPGGRYEQYF
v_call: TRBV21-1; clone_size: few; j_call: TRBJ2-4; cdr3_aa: CASSPDREYENIQYF
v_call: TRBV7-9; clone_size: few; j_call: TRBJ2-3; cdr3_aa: CASSRDHTDTQYF
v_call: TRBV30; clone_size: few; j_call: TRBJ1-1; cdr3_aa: CAWSDLSGTEAFF
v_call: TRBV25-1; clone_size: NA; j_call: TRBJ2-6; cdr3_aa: CASSESGGANVLTF
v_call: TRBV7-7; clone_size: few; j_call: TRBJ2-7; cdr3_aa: CASSFPREQYF
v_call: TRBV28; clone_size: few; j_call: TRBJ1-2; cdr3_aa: CASRDPTRGYTF
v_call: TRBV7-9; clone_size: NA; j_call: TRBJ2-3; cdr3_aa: CASSPSGRGTDTQYF
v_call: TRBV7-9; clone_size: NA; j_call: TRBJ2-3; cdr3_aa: CASSLTGTDTDTQYF
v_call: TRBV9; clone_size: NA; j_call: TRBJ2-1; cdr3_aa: CASSPLAGVGYNEQFF
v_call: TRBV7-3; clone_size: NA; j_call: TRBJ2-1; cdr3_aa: CASSFKLSPGLARADEQFF
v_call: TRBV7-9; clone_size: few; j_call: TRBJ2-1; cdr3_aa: CASSLALGVVSAEQFF
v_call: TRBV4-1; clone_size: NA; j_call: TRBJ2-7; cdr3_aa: CASSQDPGMGEQYF
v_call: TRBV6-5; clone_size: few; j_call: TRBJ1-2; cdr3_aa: CASSYSTSYGYTF
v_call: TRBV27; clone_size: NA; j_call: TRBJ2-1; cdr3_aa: CASMPIGTSGYNEQFF
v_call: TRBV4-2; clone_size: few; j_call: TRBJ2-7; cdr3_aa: CASSQEMVGTVYEYF
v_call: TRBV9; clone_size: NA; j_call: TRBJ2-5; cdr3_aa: CASSVAGTGTLQETQYF
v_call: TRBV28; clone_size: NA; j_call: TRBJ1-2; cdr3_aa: CASSLNKESGYTF
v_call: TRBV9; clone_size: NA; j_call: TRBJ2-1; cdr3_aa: CASSGRTSGKNEQFF
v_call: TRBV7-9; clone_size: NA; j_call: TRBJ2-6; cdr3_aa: CASSRWDRESGANVLTF
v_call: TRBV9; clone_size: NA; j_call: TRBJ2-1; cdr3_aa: CASSVGREVPNEQFF
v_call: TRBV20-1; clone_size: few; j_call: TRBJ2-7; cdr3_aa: CSARRGYEQYF
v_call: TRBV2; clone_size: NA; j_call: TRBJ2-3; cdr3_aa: CASSSGTSADTDTQYF